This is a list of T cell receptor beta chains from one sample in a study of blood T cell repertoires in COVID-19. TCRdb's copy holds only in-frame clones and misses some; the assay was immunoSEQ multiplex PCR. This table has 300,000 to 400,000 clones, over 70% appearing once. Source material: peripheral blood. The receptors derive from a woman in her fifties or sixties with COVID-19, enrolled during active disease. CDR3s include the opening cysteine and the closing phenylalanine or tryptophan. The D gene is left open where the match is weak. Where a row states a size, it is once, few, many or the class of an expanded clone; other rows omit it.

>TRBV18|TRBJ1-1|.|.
CASSQGGVTEAFF
TGTGCCAGCTCCCAGGGAGGGGTCACTGAAGCTTTCTTT
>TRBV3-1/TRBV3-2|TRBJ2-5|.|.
CASSQGGGRLQETQYF
TGTGCCAGCAGCCAAGGTGGAGGAAGGCTCCAAGAGACCCAGTACTTC
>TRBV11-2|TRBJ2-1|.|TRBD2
CASSEPPGLAGVNEQFF
TGTGCCAGCAGCGAACCCCCCGGGCTAGCGGGAGTGAATGAGCAGTTCTTC
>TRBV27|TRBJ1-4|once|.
CASSLWGGLTEKLFF
TGTGCCAGCAGTTTATGGGGAGGGTTGACTGAAAAACTGTTTTTT
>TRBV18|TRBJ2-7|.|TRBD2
CASSPLAGGPNEQYF
TGTGCCAGCTCACCCCTAGCGGGAGGGCCCAACGAGCAGTACTTC
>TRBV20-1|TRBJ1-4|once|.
CSASTGGGSNEKLFF
TGCAGTGCTAGTACCGGGGGTGGGAGTAATGAAAAACTGTTTTTT
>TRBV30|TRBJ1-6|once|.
CAWSLQDNSPLHF
TGTGCCTGGAGTTTACAAGATAATTCACCCCTCCACTTT
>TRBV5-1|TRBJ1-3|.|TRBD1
CASSQGGQGIYSGNTIYF
TGCGCCAGCAGCCAAGGGGGACAGGGGATCTACTCTGGAAACACCATATATTTT
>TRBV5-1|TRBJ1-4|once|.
CASSRGTGGWDEKLFF
TGCGCCAGCAGCAGGGGGACGGGGGGCTGGGATGAAAAACTGTTTTTT
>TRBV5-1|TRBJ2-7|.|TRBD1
CASSLVQGAYEQYF
TGCGCCAGCAGCTTGGTGCAGGGGGCCTACGAGCAGTACTTC
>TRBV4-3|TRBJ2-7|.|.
CASSPGLGGIYEQYF
TGCGCCAGCAGCCCAGGGTTGGGCGGGATCTACGAGCAGTACTTC
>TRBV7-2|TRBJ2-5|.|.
CASSSWGIQETQYF
TGTGCCAGCAGCTCCTGGGGCATCCAAGAGACCCAGTACTTC
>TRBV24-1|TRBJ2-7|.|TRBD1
CATSGGQVSSYEQYF
TGTGCCACCAGTGGCGGACAGGTGAGCTCCTACGAGCAGTACTTC
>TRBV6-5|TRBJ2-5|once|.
CATFQSRAGETQYF
TGTGCCACGTTTCAAAGCCGGGCGGGTGAGACCCAGTACTTC
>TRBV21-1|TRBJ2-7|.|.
CASSKGTEQYEQYF
TGTGCCAGCAGCAAGGGGACTGAACAATACGAGCAGTACTTC
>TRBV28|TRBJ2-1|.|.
CASSLRAARGNEQFF
TGTGCCAGCAGTTTACGGGCAGCCCGGGGGAATGAGCAGTTCTTC
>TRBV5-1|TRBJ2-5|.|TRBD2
CASSDGLAGRGRETQYF
TGCGCCAGCAGCGACGGACTAGCGGGGAGGGGACGGGAGACCCAGTACTTC
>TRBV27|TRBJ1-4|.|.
CASSSRRSTGSEGSEKLFF
TGTGCCAGCAGTTCCCGTCGATCTACAGGGAGCGAAGGGAGTGAAAAACTGTTTTTT
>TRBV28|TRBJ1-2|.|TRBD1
CASRGQGNYGYTF
TGTGCCAGCAGGGGACAGGGGAACTATGGCTACACCTTC
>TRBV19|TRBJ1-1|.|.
CAIRKGVNTEAFF
TGTGCCATCCGAAAAGGGGTAAACACTGAAGCTTTCTTT
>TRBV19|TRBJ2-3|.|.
CASSGDFNTDTQYF
TGTGCCAGTTCGGGGGACTTCAACACAGATACGCAGTATTTT
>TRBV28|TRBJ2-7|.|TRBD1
CASSSQGVGAYEQYF
TGTGCCAGCAGTTCCCAGGGGGTTGGCGCCTACGAGCAGTACTTC
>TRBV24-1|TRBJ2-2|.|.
CATSDLQVANTGELFF
TGTGCCACCAGTGATCTACAGGTCGCGAACACCGGGGAGCTGTTTTTT
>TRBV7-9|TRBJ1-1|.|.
CASSSEDRNTEAFF
TGTGCCAGCAGCTCAGAAGACAGAAACACTGAAGCTTTCTTT
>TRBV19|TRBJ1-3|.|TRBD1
CASSIQGASGNTIYF
TGTGCCAGTAGTATACAGGGGGCGTCCGGAAACACCATATATTTT
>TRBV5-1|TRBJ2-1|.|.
CASTAGNFRREQFF
TGCGCCAGTACAGCCGGGAATTTCCGGAGAGAGCAGTTCTTC
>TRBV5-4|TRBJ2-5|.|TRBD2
CASSRGLIQETQYF
TGTGCCAGCAGCAGGGGACTAATCCAAGAGACCCAGTACTTC
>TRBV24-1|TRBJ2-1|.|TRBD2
CATSTSGIKPGSYNEQFF
TGTGCCACCAGTACTAGCGGGATTAAACCCGGGTCCTACAATGAGCAGTTCTTC
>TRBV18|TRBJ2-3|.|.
CASSPILEDTQYF
TGTGCCAGCTCACCAATCCTAGAGGATACGCAGTATTTT
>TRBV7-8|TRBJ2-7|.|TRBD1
CASSFSRTGSREQYF
TGTGCCAGCAGCTTCAGTCGGACAGGGTCACGGGAGCAGTACTTC
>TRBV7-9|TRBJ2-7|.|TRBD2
CASSYGGRALGEQYF
TGTGCCAGCAGCTATGGCGGGAGGGCCTTGGGCGAGCAGTACTTC
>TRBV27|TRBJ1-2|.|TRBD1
CASSSGQGYYGYTF
TGTGCCAGCAGTTCGGGACAGGGTTACTATGGCTACACCTTC
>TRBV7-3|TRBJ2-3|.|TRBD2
CASKSSGTTDTQYF
TGTGCCAGTAAGTCTAGCGGTACCACAGATACGCAGTATTTT
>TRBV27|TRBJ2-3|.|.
CASSVTGQRTDTQYF
TGTGCCAGCAGCGTTACGGGACAACGCACAGATACGCAGTATTTT
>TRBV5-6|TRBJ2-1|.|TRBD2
CASSLGGRNNEQFF
TGTGCCAGCAGCTTGGGCGGGAGGAACAATGAGCAGTTCTTC
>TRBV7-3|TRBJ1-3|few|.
CASSPFRSTIYF
TGTGCCAGCAGCCCATTCCGGAGCACCATATATTTT
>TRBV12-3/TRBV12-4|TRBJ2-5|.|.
CASRYRAEETQYF
TGTGCCAGCAGATACAGGGCCGAAGAGACCCAGTACTTC
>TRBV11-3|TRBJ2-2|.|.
CASSLEGRTLVTGELFF
TGTGCCAGCAGCTTAGAGGGGAGGACACTCGTCACCGGGGAGCTGTTTTTT
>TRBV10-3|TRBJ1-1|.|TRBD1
CAISEPTGGTEAFF
TGTGCCATCAGTGAGCCTACAGGGGGCACTGAAGCTTTCTTT
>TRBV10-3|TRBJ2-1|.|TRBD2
CAISDTSGRNNEQFF
TGTGCCATCAGTGATACCAGCGGGAGGAATAATGAGCAGTTCTTC
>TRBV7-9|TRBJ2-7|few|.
CASSFRANSYEQYF
TGTGCCAGCAGCTTCCGCGCGAACTCCTACGAGCAGTACTTC
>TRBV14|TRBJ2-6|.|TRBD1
CASSRRQGATGANVLTF
TGTGCCAGCAGCCGGCGACAGGGGGCTACCGGGGCCAACGTCCTGACTTTC
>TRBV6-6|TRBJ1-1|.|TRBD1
CASSSRQGAEAFF
TGTGCCAGCAGCTCCCGACAGGGCGCTGAAGCTTTCTTT
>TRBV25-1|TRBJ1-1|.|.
CASSELREGAFF
TGTGCCAGCAGTGAATTGAGGGAGGGCGCTTTCTTT
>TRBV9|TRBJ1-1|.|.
CASSVDSMPTEAFF
TGTGCCAGCAGCGTAGACTCCATGCCCACTGAAGCTTTCTTT
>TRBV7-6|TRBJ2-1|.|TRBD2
CASSPEASGTHNEQFF
TGTGCCAGCAGCCCCGAAGCTAGCGGGACCCACAATGAGCAGTTCTTC